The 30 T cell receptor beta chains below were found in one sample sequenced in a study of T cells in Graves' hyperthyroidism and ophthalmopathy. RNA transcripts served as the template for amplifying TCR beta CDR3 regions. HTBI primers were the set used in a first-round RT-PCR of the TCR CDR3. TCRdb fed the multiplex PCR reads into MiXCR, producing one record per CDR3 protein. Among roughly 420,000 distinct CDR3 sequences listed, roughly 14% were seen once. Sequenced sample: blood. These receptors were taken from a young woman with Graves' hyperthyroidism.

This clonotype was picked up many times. CDR3 residues: CASSVAGGHGYTF. DNA for the CDR3: TGTGCCAGCAGCGTAGCTGGAGGGCATGGCTACACCTTC. This chain connects TRBV9 to TRBJ1-2; D gene ambiguous. The germline CDR1 and CDR2 sequences are SGDLS and YYNGEE. V lost 0 bases, J lost 6 bases, and 9 bases lay in between. This CDR3 region has 13 residues.

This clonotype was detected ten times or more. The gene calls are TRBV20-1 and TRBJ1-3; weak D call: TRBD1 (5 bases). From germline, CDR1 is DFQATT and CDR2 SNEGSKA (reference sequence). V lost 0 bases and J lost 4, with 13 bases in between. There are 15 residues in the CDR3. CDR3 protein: CSARDWKGMGNTIYF. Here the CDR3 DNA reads TGCAGTGCTAGAGATTGGAAGGGGATGGGAAACACCATATATTTT.

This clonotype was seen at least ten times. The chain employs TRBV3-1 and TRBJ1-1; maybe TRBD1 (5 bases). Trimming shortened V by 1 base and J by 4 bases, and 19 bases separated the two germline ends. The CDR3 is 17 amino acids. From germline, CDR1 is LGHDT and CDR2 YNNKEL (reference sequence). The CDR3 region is CASSQGARWGRGTEAFF. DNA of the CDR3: TGTGCCAGCAGCCAAGGGGCGCGGTGGGGACGCGGCACTGAAGCTTTCTTT.

The CDR3 region has the DNA TGTGCCAGCAGCTTAATGACATTTAACACTGAAGCTTTCTTT. Protein product: CASSLMTFNTEAFF. This rearrangement joins TRBV11-2 to TRBJ1-1; D ambiguous. The CDR3 totals 14 residues. The germline V gene encodes CDR1 SGHAT and CDR2 FQNNGV. V lost 2 bases to trimming and J lost 2 bases, with 9 bases between them.

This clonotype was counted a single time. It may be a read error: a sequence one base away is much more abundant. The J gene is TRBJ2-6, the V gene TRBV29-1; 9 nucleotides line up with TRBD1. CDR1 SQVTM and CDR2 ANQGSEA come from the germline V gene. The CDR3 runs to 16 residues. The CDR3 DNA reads TGCAGCGTTGCCGGACAGGGGCCCTCTGGGGCCAGCGTCCTGACTTTC. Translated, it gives CSVAGQGPSGASVLTF.

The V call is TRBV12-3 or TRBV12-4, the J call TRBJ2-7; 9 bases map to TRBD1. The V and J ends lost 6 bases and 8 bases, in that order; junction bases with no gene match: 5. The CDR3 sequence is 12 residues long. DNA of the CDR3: TGTGCCAGCAGCTCGGACAGGGGCAAGCAGTACTTC. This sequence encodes CASSSDRGKQYF.

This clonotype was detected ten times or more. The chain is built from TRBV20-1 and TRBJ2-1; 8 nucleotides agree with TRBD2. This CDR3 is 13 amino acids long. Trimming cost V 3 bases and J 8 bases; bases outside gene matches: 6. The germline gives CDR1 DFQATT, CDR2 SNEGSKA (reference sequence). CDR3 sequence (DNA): TGCAGTGCTAGCGGGGGGGCCAGGTATGAGCAGTTCTTC. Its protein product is CSASGGARYEQFF.

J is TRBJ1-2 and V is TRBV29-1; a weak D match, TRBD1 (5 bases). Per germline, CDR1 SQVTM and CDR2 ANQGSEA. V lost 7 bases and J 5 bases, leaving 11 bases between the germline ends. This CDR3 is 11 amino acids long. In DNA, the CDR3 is TGCAGCGGCCAAGGGACGTATGGCTACACCTTC. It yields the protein CSGQGTYGYTF.

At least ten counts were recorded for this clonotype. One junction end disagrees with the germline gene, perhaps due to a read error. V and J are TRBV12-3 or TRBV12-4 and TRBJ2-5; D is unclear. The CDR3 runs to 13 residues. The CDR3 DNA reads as TGTGCCAGCAGTGCCGGGTTTCAAGAGACCCAGCACTTC. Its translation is CASSAGFQETQHF.

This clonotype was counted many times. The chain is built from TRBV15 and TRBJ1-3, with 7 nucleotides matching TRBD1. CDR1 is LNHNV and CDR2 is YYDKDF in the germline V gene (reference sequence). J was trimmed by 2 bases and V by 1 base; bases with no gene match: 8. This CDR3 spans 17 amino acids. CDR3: CATSRGTGLPPGNTIYF. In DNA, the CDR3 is TGTGCCACCAGCAGAGGGACAGGCCTCCCGCCTGGAAACACCATATATTTT.

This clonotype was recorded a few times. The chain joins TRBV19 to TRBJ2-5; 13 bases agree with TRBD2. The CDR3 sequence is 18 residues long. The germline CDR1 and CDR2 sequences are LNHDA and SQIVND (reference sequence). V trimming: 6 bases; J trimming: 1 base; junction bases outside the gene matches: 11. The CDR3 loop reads CASSRPAGLAGFQETQYF. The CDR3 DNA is TGTGCCAGTAGCCGACCCGCGGGACTAGCGGGGTTCCAAGAGACCCAGTACTTC.

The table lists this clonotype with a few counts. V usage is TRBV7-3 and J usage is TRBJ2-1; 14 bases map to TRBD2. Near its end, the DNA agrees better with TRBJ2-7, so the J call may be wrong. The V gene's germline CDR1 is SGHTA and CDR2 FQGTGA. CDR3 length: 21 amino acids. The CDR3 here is CASSTPRGTGTSGSVYNEQYF. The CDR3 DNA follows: TGTGCCAGCAGCACCCCCCGAGGCACCGGGACTAGCGGGAGCGTCTACAATGAGCAGTACTTC.

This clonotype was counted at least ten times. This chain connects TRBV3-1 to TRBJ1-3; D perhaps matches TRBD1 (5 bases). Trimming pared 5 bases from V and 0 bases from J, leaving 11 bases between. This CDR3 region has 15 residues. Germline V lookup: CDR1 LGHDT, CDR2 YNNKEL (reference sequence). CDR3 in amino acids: CASSSGDASGNTIYF. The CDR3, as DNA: TGTGCCAGCAGCAGCGGGGACGCCTCTGGAAACACCATATATTTT. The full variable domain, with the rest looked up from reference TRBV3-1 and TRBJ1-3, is DTAVSQTPKYLVTQMGNDKSIKCEQNLGHDTMYWYKQDSKKFLKIMFSYNNKELIINETVPNRFSPKSPDKAHLNLHINSLELGDSAVYFCASSSGDASGNTIYFGEGSWLTVV.

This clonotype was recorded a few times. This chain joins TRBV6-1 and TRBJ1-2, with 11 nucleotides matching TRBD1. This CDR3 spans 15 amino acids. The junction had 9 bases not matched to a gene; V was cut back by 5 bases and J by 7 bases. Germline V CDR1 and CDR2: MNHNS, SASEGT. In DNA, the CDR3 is TGTGCCAGCAGTTCCCAAGGACAGGGGGCAGGTGGCTACACCTTC. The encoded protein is CASSSQGQGAGGYTF.

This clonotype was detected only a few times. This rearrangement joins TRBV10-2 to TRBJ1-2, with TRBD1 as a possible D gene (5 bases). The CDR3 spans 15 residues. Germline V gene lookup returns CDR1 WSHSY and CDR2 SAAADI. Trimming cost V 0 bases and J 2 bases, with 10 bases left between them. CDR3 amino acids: CASSESAGLNYGYTF. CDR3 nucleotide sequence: TGCGCCAGCAGTGAGTCGGCAGGGTTAAACTATGGCTACACCTTC.

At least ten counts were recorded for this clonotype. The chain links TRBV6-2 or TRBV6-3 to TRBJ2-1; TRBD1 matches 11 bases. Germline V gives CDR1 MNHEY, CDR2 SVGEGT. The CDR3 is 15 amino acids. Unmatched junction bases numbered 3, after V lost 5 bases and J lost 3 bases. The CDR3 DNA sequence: TGTGCCAGCAGTCGGACAGGGGGCTTCTACAATGAGCAGTTCTTC. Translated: CASSRTGGFYNEQFF.

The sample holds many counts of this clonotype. The DNA of the CDR3 is TGCGCCAGCAGCTTATTAGGCGACCCCTACAATGAGCAGTTCTTC. This codes for CASSLLGDPYNEQFF. This rearrangement joins TRBV5-1 to TRBJ2-1; D ambiguous. This CDR3 is 15 amino acids long. The germline V gene encodes CDR1 SGHRS and CDR2 YFSETQ. Trimming cost V 2 bases and J 2 bases, with 11 bases left between them.

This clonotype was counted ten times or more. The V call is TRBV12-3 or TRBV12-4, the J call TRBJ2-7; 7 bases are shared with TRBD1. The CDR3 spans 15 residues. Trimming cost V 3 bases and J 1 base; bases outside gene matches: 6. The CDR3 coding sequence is TGTGCCAGCAGTTTTCGAGGACAGGCGTCCTACGAGCAGTACTTC. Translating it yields CASSFRGQASYEQYF.

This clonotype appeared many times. The CDR3 nucleotides read TGTGCCAGCAGCACCGACGGGCCTTACAATGAGCAGTTCTTC. Amino acids: CASSTDGPYNEQFF. This rearrangement joins TRBV7-3 to TRBJ2-1; no clear D. The CDR3 runs to 14 residues. V was clipped by 5 bases and J by 4 bases, with 12 bases between them. Germline assignment: CDR1 SGHTA and CDR2 FQGTGA.

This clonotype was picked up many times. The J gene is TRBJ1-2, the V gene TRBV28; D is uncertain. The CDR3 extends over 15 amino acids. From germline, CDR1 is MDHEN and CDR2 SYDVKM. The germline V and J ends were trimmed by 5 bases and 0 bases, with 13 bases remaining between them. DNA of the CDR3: TGTGCCAGCAGTGAGACCGCTAAAGCTAACTATGGCTACACCTTC. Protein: CASSETAKANYGYTF.

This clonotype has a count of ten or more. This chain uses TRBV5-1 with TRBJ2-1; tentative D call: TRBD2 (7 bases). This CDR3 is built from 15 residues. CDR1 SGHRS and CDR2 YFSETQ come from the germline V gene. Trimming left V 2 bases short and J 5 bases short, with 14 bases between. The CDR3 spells CASSFFGGADNEQFF. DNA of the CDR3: TGCGCCAGCAGCTTCTTTGGGGGGGCCGACAATGAGCAGTTCTTC.

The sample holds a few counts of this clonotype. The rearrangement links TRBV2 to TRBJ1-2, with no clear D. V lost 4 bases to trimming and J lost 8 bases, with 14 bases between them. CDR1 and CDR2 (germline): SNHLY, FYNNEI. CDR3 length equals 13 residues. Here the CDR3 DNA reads TGTGCCAGCAGTGTGGGCCAGAAAGGGGGCTACACCTTC. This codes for CASSVGQKGGYTF.

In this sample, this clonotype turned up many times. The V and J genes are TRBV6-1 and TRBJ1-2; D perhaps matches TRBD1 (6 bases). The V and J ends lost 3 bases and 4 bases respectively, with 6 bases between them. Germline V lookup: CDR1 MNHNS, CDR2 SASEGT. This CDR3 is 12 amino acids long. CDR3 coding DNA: TGTGCCAGCAGTGACAGGGGCTATGGCTACACCTTC. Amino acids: CASSDRGYGYTF.

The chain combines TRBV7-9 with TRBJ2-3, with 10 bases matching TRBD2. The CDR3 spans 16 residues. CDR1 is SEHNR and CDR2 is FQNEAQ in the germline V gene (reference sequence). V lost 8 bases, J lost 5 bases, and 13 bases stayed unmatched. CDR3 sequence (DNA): TGTGCCAGCTACTCCTCCCTAGCGGGAGAAGGAGATACGCAGTATTTT. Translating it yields CASYSSLAGEGDTQYF.

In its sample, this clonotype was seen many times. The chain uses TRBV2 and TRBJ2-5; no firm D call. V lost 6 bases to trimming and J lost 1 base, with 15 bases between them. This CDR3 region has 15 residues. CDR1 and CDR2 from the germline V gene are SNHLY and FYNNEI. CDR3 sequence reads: CASSLLGRSQETQYF. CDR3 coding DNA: TGTGCCAGCAGCCTCCTAGGACGGTCCCAAGAGACCCAGTACTTC.

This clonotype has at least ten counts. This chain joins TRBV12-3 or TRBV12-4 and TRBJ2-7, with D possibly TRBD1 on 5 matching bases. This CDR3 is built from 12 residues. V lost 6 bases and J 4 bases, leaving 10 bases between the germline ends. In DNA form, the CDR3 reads TGTGCCAGCAGCTCCACAGGTTACGAGCAGTACTTC. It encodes CASSSTGYEQYF.

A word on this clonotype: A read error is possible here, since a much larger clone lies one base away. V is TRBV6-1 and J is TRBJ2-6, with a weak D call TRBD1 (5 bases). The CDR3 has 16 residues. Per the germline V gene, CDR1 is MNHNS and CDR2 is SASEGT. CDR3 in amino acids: CASSIRASSGADVLTF. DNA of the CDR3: TGTGCCAGCAGTATACGGGCCTCCTCTGGGGCCGACGTCCTGACTTTC.

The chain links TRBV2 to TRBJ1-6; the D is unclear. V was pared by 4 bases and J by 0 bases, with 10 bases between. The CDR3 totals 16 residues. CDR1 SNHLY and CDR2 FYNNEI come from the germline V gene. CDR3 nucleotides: TGTGCCAGCAGTGTGAGAAAGAACTCCTATAATTCACCCCTCCACTTT. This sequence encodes CASSVRKNSYNSPLHF.

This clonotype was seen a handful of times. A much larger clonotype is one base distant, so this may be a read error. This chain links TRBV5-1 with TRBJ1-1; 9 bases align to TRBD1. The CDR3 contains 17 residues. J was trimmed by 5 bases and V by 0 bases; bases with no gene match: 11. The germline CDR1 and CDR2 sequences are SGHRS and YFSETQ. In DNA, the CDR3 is TGCGCCAGCAGCTTGGCCCGGGACAGGGCAGTATGGACTGAAGCTTTCTTT. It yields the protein CASSLARDRAVWTEAFF. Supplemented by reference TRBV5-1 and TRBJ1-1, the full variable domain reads KAGVTQTPRYLIKTRGQQVTLSCSPISGHRSVSWYQQTPGQGLQFLFEYFSETQRNKGNFPGRFSGRQFSNSRSEMNVSTLELGDSALYLCASSLARDRAVWTEAFFGQGTRLTVV.

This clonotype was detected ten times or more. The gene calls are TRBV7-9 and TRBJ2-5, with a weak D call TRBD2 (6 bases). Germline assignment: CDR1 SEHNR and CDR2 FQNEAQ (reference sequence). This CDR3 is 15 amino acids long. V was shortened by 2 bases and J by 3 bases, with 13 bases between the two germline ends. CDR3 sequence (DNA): TGTGCCAGCAGCTTACGGGAGACCCATGAAGAGACCCAGTACTTC. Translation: CASSLRETHEETQYF.